This is a list of T cell receptor beta chains from one sample in a study of Ad26.COV2.S vaccination and SARS-CoV-2 variants. The method was immunoSEQ multiplex PCR; TCRdb's version includes in-frame clones alone and lacks a portion of them. This repertoire shows hundreds of thousands of clones, roughly 90% found once; its top ten account for approximately 1.5%. The specimen was peripheral blood, collected in a trial of Ad26.COV2.S vaccine versus placebo. The receptor set was obtained from a person aged 18-65 years who received the Ad26.COV2.S COVID-19 vaccine or a placebo. Both conserved end residues are part of each CDR3. D genes are given only for firm matches. Only part of the rows carry a size: once, few, many, or a class if the clone is expanded.

D	size	V	J	DNA	CDR3
-	few	TRBV30	TRBJ1-6	TGTGCCTGGAGTACCATTTGGGGTGGCCTCCACTTT	CAWSTIWGGLHF
TRBD1	-	TRBV7-9	TRBJ1-1	TGTGCCAGCAGCTTACCCTTCGACCGGGACAGGGGACTAGCTTTCTTT	CASSLPFDRDRGLAFF
-	-	TRBV12-3/TRBV12-4	TRBJ2-2	TGTGCCAGCAGTCCCCCCCCCAGGAGGGAGCTGTTTTTT	CASSPPPRRELFF
-	-	TRBV30	TRBJ2-1	TGTGCCTGGAGTAAGCGCCTAAGGGGCAATGAGCAGTTCTTC	CAWSKRLRGNEQFF
-	-	TRBV30	TRBJ1-2	TGTGCCTGGAGTTTAAATGGGGGCTATGGCTACACCTTC	CAWSLNGGYGYTF
TRBD1	-	TRBV29-1	TRBJ2-5	TGCAGCGTTCGGACAGGGGACCAAGAGACCCAGTACTTC	CSVRTGDQETQYF
-	few	TRBV6-6	TRBJ1-6	TGTGCCAGCAGTGCGCAGGGGCGAGATAATTCACCCCTCCACTTT	CASSAQGRDNSPLHF
TRBD2	-	TRBV24-1	TRBJ2-1	TGTGCCACCCGGGGTTACGGGGAGCGGGAGGGCCGGTATGAGCAGTTCTTC	CATRGYGEREGRYEQFF
TRBD2	-	TRBV7-6	TRBJ2-5	TGTGCCAGCAGCTTAGCCGGGACTAGCGGCTTAGAGACCCAGTACTTC	CASSLAGTSGLETQYF
TRBD1	few	TRBV6-5	TRBJ1-2	TGTGCCAGCAGTTACACAGCCCGACAGGGCTATGGCTACACCTTC	CASSYTARQGYGYTF
-	-	TRBV29-1	TRBJ1-4	TGCAGCGTTGAAATGGGAGGACCAAGGGGAAAACTGTTTTTT	CSVEMGGPRGKLFF
-	-	TRBV30	TRBJ2-1	TGTGCCTGGGAACCGGGACTCTACAATGAGCAGTTCTTC	CAWEPGLYNEQFF
TRBD2	-	TRBV7-9	TRBJ2-3	TGTGCCAGCAGCTTAAGTATCCTAGCGGGGATAACAGATACGCAGTATTTT	CASSLSILAGITDTQYF
-	-	TRBV30	TRBJ1-5	TGTGCCTGGAGTGAAGGAGGGAGTGCGAATCAGCCCCAGCATTTT	CAWSEGGSANQPQHF
TRBD2	once	TRBV6-4	TRBJ2-3	TGTGCCAGCAGCAAACAGACTAGCGGGCGGACAGATACGCAGTATTTT	CASSKQTSGRTDTQYF
TRBD2	-	TRBV24-1	TRBJ2-2	TGTGCCACCAGTGATTTAGGGACTAGCGGTTCGACGAACACCGGGGAGCTGTTTTTT	CATSDLGTSGSTNTGELFF
-	once	TRBV6-6	TRBJ2-7	TGTGCCAGCAGGGCGGCTTCCGGACCCTACGAGCAGTACTTC	CASRAASGPYEQYF
-	-	TRBV2	TRBJ2-5	TGTGCCAGCAGGAAAGACAGAGACCAAGAGACCCAGTACTTC	CASRKDRDQETQYF
TRBD1	-	TRBV19	TRBJ1-5	TGTGCCAGTTCCCCCGTGGTAGGGGGCGTCGGTCAGCCCCAGCATTTT	CASSPVVGGVGQPQHF
TRBD1	-	TRBV19	TRBJ2-7	TGTGCCAGCTCGAATATTCTGACAGGGACCTACGAGCAGTACTTC	CASSNILTGTYEQYF
-	-	TRBV6-5	TRBJ2-7	TGTGCCAGCAGTTACGTTGGACACGGCGAGCAGTACTTC	CASSYVGHGEQYF
TRBD1	-	TRBV19	TRBJ2-5	TGTGCCAGTAGCGGCAGGGGGGAGACCCAGTACTTC	CASSGRGETQYF
-	-	TRBV2	TRBJ2-2	TGTGCCAGCAGTGAAAGGGCGGGCTTGGATACCGGGGAGCTGTTTTTT	CASSERAGLDTGELFF
TRBD1	-	TRBV7-8	TRBJ2-7	TGTGCCAGCAGCTTATATCCCGGGACAGGGGCTTGGTACGAGCAGTACTTC	CASSLYPGTGAWYEQYF
-	-	TRBV6-5	TRBJ2-7	TGTGCCAGCAGTTACTCGACGGGGGGCTTCTCCTACGAGCAGTACTTC	CASSYSTGGFSYEQYF
-	-	TRBV5-1	TRBJ2-2	TGCGCCAGCAGCCACGGGACACTAAACACCGGGGAGCTGTTTTTT	CASSHGTLNTGELFF
-	-	TRBV7-2	TRBJ1-4	TGTGCCAGCAGCTGGAAGGGTGAAAAACTGTTTTTT	CASSWKGEKLFF
TRBD1	once	TRBV6-5	TRBJ2-7	TGTGCCAGCAGTTACTCGGGACAGGGATCCTACGAGCAGTACTTC	CASSYSGQGSYEQYF
-	-	TRBV16	TRBJ1-2	TGTGCCAGCAGCCAATCAGGGAGGGGCTACACCTTC	CASSQSGRGYTF
-	-	TRBV6-2/TRBV6-3	TRBJ1-2	TGTGCCAGCAGTTCTTCCAGGGAAAACTATGGCTACACCTTC	CASSSSRENYGYTF
TRBD1	-	TRBV11-2	TRBJ1-6	TGTGCCAGCAGCCCGTACCTGACAGGGGTTTCACCCCTCCACTTT	CASSPYLTGVSPLHF
TRBD2	once	TRBV19	TRBJ2-1	TGTGCCAGTAGCCCCAATCTGGTAGCGGGAAGCAATGAGCAGTTCTTC	CASSPNLVAGSNEQFF
-	-	TRBV3-1/TRBV3-2	TRBJ2-6	TGTGCCAGCAGCCAGGGTTCTGGGGCCAACGTCCTGACTTTC	CASSQGSGANVLTF
-	-	TRBV29-1	TRBJ2-3	TGCAGCGTTGAGGGGGCTGGGTGGACAGATACGCAGTATTTT	CSVEGAGWTDTQYF
-	few	TRBV2	TRBJ2-7	TGTGCCAGCAGTGTATACGGACCCTACGAGCAGTACTTC	CASSVYGPYEQYF
-	-	TRBV27	TRBJ1-1	TGTGCCAGCAGGGAGGGGGATCAAGGAAACACTGAAGCTTTCTTT	CASREGDQGNTEAFF
-	-	TRBV30	TRBJ1-4	TGTGCCTGGAGTGTGGGGGTCTCCGGAAAACTGTTTTTT	CAWSVGVSGKLFF
-	-	TRBV6-6	TRBJ2-7	TGTGCCAGCAGTCCTCTGGCCTCGGGCTCCTACGAGCAGTACTTC	CASSPLASGSYEQYF
TRBD2	once	TRBV24-1	TRBJ2-1	TGTGCCACCGAGCGGGAGGGCCTTAATGAGCAGTTCTTC	CATEREGLNEQFF
-	-	TRBV27	TRBJ2-1	TGTGCCAGCAGTTTATATTCAGGGAGTAATGAGCAGTTCTTC	CASSLYSGSNEQFF
-	-	TRBV6-6	TRBJ2-7	TGTGCCAGCAGTTACTCGAGGGGCTACGAGCAGTACTTC	CASSYSRGYEQYF
-	-	TRBV29-1	TRBJ1-2	TGCAGCGTTGAGACCTACACTACTATGGACAGCAACTATGGCTACACCTTC	CSVETYTTMDSNYGYTF
-	-	TRBV24-1	TRBJ2-1	TGTGCCACCAGTGACACCAGAAGGGGGGCCCGCAATGAGCAGTTCTTC	CATSDTRRGARNEQFF
-	few	TRBV4-3	TRBJ1-1	TGCGCCAGCAGCCAAGTAAAGGACTCCTACACTGAAGCTTTCTTT	CASSQVKDSYTEAFF
-	-	TRBV10-3	TRBJ1-3	TGTGCCATCAGCCCTGACAGATTCTCTGGAAACACCATATATTTT	CAISPDRFSGNTIYF
TRBD2	-	TRBV5-6	TRBJ2-7	TGTGCCAGCAGCTTTTCGGGACTAACCTTCTACGAGCAGTACTTC	CASSFSGLTFYEQYF
-	-	TRBV5-1	TRBJ2-7	TGCGCCAGCAGCTTGGTAGCCGATTCTAGTTGGAGTCTGGAGCAGTACTTC	CASSLVADSSWSLEQYF
TRBD1	once	TRBV5-1	TRBJ1-1	TGCGCCAGCAGCCTAAACCCGACAGGGTTGAACACTGAAGCTTTCTTT	CASSLNPTGLNTEAFF
-	-	TRBV5-6	TRBJ1-6	TGTGCCAGCAGCTTGGAATACTATAATTCACCCCTCCACTTT	CASSLEYYNSPLHF
TRBD1	-	TRBV6-6	TRBJ1-5	TGTGCCAGCAGTCCCCCGGGACAGGTTCGGCCCCAGCATTTT	CASSPPGQVRPQHF
TRBD1	-	TRBV5-4	TRBJ1-1	TGTGCCGGGATCAGTACAGGGGGTGGGAACACTGAAGCTTTCTTT	CAGISTGGGNTEAFF
TRBD1	-	TRBV13	TRBJ1-6	TGTGCCAGCAGCCCCGGACAGGGGCCTTATTCACCCCTCCACTTT	CASSPGQGPYSPLHF
-	-	TRBV25-1	TRBJ1-2	TGTGCCAGCAGTCGCGAAGCTAACTATGGCTACACCTTC	CASSREANYGYTF
-	-	TRBV7-9	TRBJ2-2	TGTGCCAGCTTCTACCCAGGGGCCGACACCGGGGAGCTGTTTTTT	CASFYPGADTGELFF
TRBD1	few	TRBV19	TRBJ2-1	TGTGCCAGTAGACAGGGGGCGGCCATGTACAATGAGCAGTTCTTC	CASRQGAAMYNEQFF
-	-	TRBV24-1	TRBJ1-2	TGTGCCAAGCAACTTGGGACGCGGGGGGACTATGGCTACACCTTC	CAKQLGTRGDYGYTF
TRBD1	-	TRBV7-2	TRBJ1-4	TGTGCCAGCAGCTTCCGGACAGGGGGTTCCCGGAATGAAAAACTGTTTTTT	CASSFRTGGSRNEKLFF
TRBD1	-	TRBV10-1	TRBJ2-7	TGCGCCAGCAGTGATTTGGCAGGGGGCTTCTACGAGCAGTACTTC	CASSDLAGGFYEQYF
TRBD1	-	TRBV6-6	TRBJ2-7	TGTGCCAGCAGGGCTCCCGGGACAGGGGTTTACGAGCAGTACTTC	CASRAPGTGVYEQYF
-	-	TRBV2	TRBJ1-2	TGTGCCAGCAGTCGGACCGAGCGGAACTATGGCTACACCTTC	CASSRTERNYGYTF